A single TCR beta chain is shown here with its context. The data stem from a study of quantifying T cell responses using KT2 cells. Looking at the study overall: TCR alpha and beta constant-region primers primed reverse transcription of RNA. The second PCR ran as a qPCR until a predetermined fluorescence threshold was reached.

KT2, a clone with a known TCR, was spiked into unfractionated PBMC. A single-stranded UMI oligo with SP2 sequence was ligated to cDNA 3' ends. An equimolar mix of RC1.1 and RC1.2 primed the beta chain across TRBC1 and TRBC2. From the UMI-ligation and nested PCR reads, TCRdb called clonotypes with MiXCR, one entry per CDR3 protein. The sample contains tens of thousands of distinct CDR3 sequences, about 9.4% of which appear only once. CDR3 length equals 12 residues. Germline CDR1 reads DFQATT; CDR2 reads SNEGSKA (reference sequence). The V segment lost 5 bases and the J segment 1 base; nucleotides outside the gene matches: 1.

The TCR sequence derives from a human donor. Material for sequencing was PBMCs spiked with cells of the T cell clone KT2. V and J are TRBV20-1 and TRBJ2-5, with 7 bases that match TRBD1. The CDR3 sequence: CSAWDSQETQYF. The DNA of the CDR3 is TGCAGTGCTTGGGACAGCCAAGAGACCCAGTACTTC.